This T cell receptor (beta chain) was sequenced during a study of blood T cell repertoires in COVID-19. About the research overall: Sample material is recorded as cDNA or gDNA derived from T cells, B-cell-depleted T cells, or PBMCs.

In germline, CDR1 is MNHEY, CDR2 SMNVEV (reference sequence). The germline V and J ends were trimmed by 5 bases and 4 bases, with 17 bases remaining between them. The CDR3 length is 15 residues. Assay: immunoSEQ multiplex PCR; the TCRdb copy retains only in-frame clones and omits some. The data show some 50,000 clones, 75% to 95% seen once. The sequencing sample was made of peripheral blood. J is TRBJ1-2 and V is TRBV27; TRBD1 might be the D (5 bases). The TCR was taken from a man aged 40-50 years with acute or convalescent COVID-19. The CDR3 DNA reads TGTGCCAGCAGTCTCACCCCCTTGACAGCCTATGGCTACACCTTC. Translated: CASSLTPLTAYGYTF.